This T cell receptor (beta chain) was captured by sequencing in a study of T cells in Graves' hyperthyroidism and ophthalmopathy. Germline V gene sequence: CDR1 SGHRS, CDR2 YFSETQ. V gave up 1 base and J gave up 1 base; unmatched junction bases: 14. The CDR3 is 20 amino acids. There were TCR beta CDR3 regions amplified from RNA transcripts. HTBI primers drove first-round RT-PCR of the TCR CDR3. In TCRdb, the multiplex PCR reads were re-called with MiXCR into one record per CDR3 protein. The table has some 600,000 distinct CDR3 sequences, about 15% seen once. This clonotype originated in a woman under 40 with Graves' hyperthyroidism that later progressed to Graves' ophthalmopathy. This chain uses TRBV5-1 with TRBJ2-7; 13 positions match TRBD2. Sequencing was done on a sample of blood. CDR3 sequence (DNA): TGCGCCAGCAGCTTGCAGTCCTCCGGGACTAGCGGGACCCGTTCCTACGAGCAGTACTTC. It specifies CASSLQSSGTSGTRSYEQYF.